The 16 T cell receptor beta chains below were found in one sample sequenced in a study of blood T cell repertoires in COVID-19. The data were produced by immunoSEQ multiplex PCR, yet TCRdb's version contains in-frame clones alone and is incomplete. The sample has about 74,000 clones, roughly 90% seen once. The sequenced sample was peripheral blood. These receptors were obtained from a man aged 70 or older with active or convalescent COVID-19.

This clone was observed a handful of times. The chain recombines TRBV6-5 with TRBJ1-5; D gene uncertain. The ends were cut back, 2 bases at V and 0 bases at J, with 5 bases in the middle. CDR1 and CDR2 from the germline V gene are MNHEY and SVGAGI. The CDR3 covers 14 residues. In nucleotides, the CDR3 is TGTGCCAGCAGTTACACCGGTAGCAATCAGCCCCAGCATTTT. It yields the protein CASSYTGSNQPQHF.

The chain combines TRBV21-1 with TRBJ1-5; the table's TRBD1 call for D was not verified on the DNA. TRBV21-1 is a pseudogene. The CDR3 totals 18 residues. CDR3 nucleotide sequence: TGTGCCAGCAGCAAAGCTACGAGACACCAGTATTATTATCAGCCCCAGCATTTT. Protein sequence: CASSKATRHQYYYQPQHF.

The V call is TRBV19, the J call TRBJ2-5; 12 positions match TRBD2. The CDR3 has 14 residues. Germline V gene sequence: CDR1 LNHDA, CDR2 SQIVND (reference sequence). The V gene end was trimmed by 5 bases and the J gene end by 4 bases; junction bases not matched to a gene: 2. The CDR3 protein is CASSVGLAGETQYF. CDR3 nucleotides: TGTGCCAGTAGTGTGGGACTAGCGGGAGAGACCCAGTACTTC. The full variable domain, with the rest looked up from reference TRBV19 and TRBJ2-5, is DGGITQSPKYLFRKEGQNVTLSCEQNLNHDAMYWYRQDPGQGLRLIYYSQIVNDFQKGDIAEGYSVSREKKESFPLTVTSAQKNPTAFYLCASSVGLAGETQYFGPGTRLLVL.

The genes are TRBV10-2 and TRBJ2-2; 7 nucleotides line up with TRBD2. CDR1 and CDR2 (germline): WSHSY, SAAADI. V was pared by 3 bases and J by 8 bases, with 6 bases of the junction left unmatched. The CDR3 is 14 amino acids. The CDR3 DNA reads TGCGCCAGCAGTGAACGGCGGGGGAAAGGGGAGCTGTTTTTT. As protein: CASSERRGKGELFF.

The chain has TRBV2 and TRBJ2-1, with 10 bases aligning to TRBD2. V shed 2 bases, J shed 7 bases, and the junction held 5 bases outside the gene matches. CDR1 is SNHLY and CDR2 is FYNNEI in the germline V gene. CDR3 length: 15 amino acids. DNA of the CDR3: TGTGCCAGCAGTGAACGAGGACTAGCGGCTAATGAGCAGTTCTTC. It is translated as CASSERGLAANEQFF.

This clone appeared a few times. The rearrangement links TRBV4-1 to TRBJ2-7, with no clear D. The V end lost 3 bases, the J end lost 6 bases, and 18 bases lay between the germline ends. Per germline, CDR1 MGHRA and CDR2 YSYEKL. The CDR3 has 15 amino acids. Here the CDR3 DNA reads TGCGCCAGCAGCCATGACCGGGTCGAGGTCCCCGAGCAGTACTTC. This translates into CASSHDRVEVPEQYF.

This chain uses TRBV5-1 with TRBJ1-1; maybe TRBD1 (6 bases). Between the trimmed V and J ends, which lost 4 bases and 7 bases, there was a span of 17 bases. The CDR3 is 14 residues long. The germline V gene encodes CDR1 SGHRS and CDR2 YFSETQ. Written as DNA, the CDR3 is TGCGCCAGCAGCAAGGACAGTGTCACAGGTGAAGCTTTCTTT. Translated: CASSKDSVTGEAFF.

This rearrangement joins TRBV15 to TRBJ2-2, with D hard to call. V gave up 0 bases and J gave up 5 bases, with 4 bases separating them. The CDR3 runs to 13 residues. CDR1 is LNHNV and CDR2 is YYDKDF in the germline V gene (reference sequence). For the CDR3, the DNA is TGTGCCACCAGCAGAGATCGGACCGGGGAGCTGTTTTTT. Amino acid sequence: CATSRDRTGELFF. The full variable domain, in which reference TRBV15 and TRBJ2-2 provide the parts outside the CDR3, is DAMVIQNPRYQVTQFGKPVTLSCSQTLNHNVMYWYQQKSSQAPKLLFHYYDKDFNNEADTPDNFQSRRPNTSFCFLDIRSPGLGDTAMYLCATSRDRTGELFFGEGSRLTVL.

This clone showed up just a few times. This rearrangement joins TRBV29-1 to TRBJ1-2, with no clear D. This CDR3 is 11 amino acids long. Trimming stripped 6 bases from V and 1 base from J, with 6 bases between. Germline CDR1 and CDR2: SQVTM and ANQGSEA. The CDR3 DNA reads TGCAGCGTGGTCTATAACTATGGCTACACCTTC. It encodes CSVVYNYGYTF.

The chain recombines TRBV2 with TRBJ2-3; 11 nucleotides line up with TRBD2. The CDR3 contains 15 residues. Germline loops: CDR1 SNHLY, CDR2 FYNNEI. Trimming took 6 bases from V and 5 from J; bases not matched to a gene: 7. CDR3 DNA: TGTGCCAGCAGGGGGGGGACTAGCGGCCGAGATACGCAGTATTTT. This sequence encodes CASRGGTSGRDTQYF. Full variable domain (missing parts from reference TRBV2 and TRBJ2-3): EPEVTQTPSHQVTQMGQEVILRCVPISNHLYFYWYRQILGQKVEFLVSFYNNEISEKSEIFDDQFSVERPDGSNFTLKIRSTKLEDSAMYFCASRGGTSGRDTQYFGPGTRLTVL.

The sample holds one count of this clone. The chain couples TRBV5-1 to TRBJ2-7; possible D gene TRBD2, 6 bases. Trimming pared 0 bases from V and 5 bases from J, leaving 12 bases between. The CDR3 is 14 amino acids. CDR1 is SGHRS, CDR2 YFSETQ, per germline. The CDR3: CASSLGTSWDEQYF. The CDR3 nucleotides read TGCGCCAGCAGCTTGGGTACTAGCTGGGACGAGCAGTACTTC.

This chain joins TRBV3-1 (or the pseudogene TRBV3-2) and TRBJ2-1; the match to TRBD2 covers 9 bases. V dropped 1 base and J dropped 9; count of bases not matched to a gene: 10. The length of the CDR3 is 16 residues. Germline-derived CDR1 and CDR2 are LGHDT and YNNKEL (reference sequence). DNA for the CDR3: TGTGCCAGCAGCCAAGTCCCCGGCGGGGGGGCAGGTGAGCAGTTCTTC. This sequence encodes CASSQVPGGGAGEQFF.

This CDR3 reads CASSLGTGTYEQYF. CDR3 bases: TGTGCCAGCAGCTTAGGGACAGGGACCTACGAGCAGTACTTC. V is TRBV5-5 and J is TRBJ2-7; TRBD1 matches 9 bases. The germline V gene has CDR1 SGHKS and CDR2 YYEKEE (reference sequence). The CDR3 contains 14 residues. Germline trimming cut 2 bases from V and 2 bases from J; bases unmatched to any gene: 2.

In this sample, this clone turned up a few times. The CDR3 spells CASSPGLAGVSNEQYF. In DNA form, the CDR3 reads TGTGCCAGCTCGCCGGGACTAGCGGGAGTTTCCAACGAGCAGTACTTC. V and J are TRBV18 and TRBJ2-7; 14 bases fit TRBD2. This CDR3 spans 16 amino acids. Per germline, CDR1 KGHSH and CDR2 LQKENI. J gave up 5 bases and V 6 bases, and 9 bases lay outside the gene matches.

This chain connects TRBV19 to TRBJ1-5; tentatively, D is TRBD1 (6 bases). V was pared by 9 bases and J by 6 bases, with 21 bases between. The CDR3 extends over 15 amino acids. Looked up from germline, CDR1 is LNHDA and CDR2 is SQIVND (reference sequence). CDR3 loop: CASSVDRSSGQPQHF. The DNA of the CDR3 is TGTGCCAGCTCCGTTGACAGGTCGTCGGGTCAGCCCCAGCATTTT.

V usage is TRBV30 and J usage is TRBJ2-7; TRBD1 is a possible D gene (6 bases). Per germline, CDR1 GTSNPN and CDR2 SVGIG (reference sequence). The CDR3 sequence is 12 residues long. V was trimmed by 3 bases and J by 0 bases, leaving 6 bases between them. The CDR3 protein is CAWRQGSYEQYF. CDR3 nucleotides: TGTGCCTGGAGACAGGGCTCCTACGAGCAGTACTTC.